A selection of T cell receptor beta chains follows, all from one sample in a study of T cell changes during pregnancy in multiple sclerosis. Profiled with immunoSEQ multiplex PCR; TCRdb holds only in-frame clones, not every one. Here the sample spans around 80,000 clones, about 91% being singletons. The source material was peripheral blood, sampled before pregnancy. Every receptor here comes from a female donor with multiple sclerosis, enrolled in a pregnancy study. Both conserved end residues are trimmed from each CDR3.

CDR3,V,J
ASSQDMGRDRAPYEQY,TRBV4-1,TRBJ2-7
ASSEAPGANTGELF,TRBV2,TRBJ2-2
ASSESQGLAQF,TRBV10-2,TRBJ2-1
ASSTPGQGGTYEQY,TRBV27,TRBJ2-7
ASSQQGGTEAF,TRBV7-6,TRBJ1-1
AWSVGAGQPQH,TRBV30,TRBJ1-5
ASSGPSGGAYNEQF,TRBV10-1,TRBJ2-1
ATSRGPGQRYGYT,TRBV15,TRBJ1-2
ASVRTEAF,TRBV30,TRBJ1-1
ASSLLRSNYGYT,TRBV27,TRBJ1-2
ASSLGQGRLVTEAF,TRBV11-2,TRBJ1-1
ASSHLQGDYGYT,TRBV14,TRBJ1-2
ASSRQATSGHGYT,TRBV5-1,TRBJ1-2
ASSIDTGTGEKLF,TRBV19,TRBJ1-4
SARREQF,TRBV20-1,TRBJ2-1
ASSLFTYNEQF,TRBV11-2,TRBJ2-1
ASQDGVDTEAF,TRBV6-6,TRBJ1-1
ASRPGQVNTEAF,TRBV6-5,TRBJ1-1
ASSSIRTGPTDTQY,TRBV5-1,TRBJ2-3
ASSLQGAAGNTIY,TRBV7-2,TRBJ1-3
ASSWAGGNTGELF,TRBV5-8,TRBJ2-2
ASSTRQARNEKLF,TRBV4-1,TRBJ1-4
ASSPEAGGTYEQY,TRBV9,TRBJ2-7
ASSSATGGIYEQY,TRBV7-2,TRBJ2-7
ASSLIQGEGTEAF,TRBV7-9,TRBJ1-1
SVPVYNEQF,TRBV29-1,TRBJ2-1
ASSYQTSAAQETQY,TRBV6-6,TRBJ2-5
ASSRTAVGSEKLF,TRBV6-1,TRBJ1-4
ASSYGQGRAREQY,TRBV6-6,TRBJ2-7
ASSLRAGYVYEQY,TRBV11-2,TRBJ2-7
ASSVALGGEKLF,TRBV9,TRBJ1-4
ASSQVSGGGYT,TRBV14,TRBJ1-2
SVPRASPRGNEQY,TRBV29-1,TRBJ2-7
ASSLSSGGYNEQF,TRBV7-2,TRBJ2-1
ASSSGTGQLAQY,TRBV19,TRBJ2-7
ASSLERNEQF,TRBV11-2,TRBJ2-1
ASRMTGTNYGYT,TRBV5-4,TRBJ1-2
ASSQEGPSGVLDTQY,TRBV4-2,TRBJ2-3
ASRTLDSSSYEQY,TRBV19,TRBJ2-7
SASNPETQY,TRBV20-1,TRBJ2-5
ASSVEGADVLDTQY,TRBV9,TRBJ2-3
ASSPDSSSPLH,TRBV5-1,TRBJ1-6
ASSLYGTEGTPNYGYT,TRBV27,TRBJ1-2
ASSRQGYQPQH,TRBV6-6,TRBJ1-5
ASSFRGAENTEAF,TRBV5-8,TRBJ1-1
ASSEWELYQQF,TRBV2,TRBJ2-1
ASSPLTELYGYT,TRBV27,TRBJ1-2
ASLAHYRSSGANVLT,TRBV12-1,TRBJ2-6
ASSATTQGALNIQY,TRBV13,TRBJ2-4
ASSEGTGSF,TRBV2,TRBJ2-1